Listed below are T cell receptor beta chains from one sample, sequenced in a study of blood T cell repertoires in COVID-19. TCRdb's table, derived via immunoSEQ multiplex PCR, lists solely in-frame clones and lacks some. This table holds 90,000 to 120,000 clones, roughly four fifths found once. The sample taken for sequencing was peripheral blood. The receptors were sampled from a man between 65 and 80 years old with active or convalescent COVID-19. CDR3s include the opening cysteine and the closing phenylalanine or tryptophan. D genes are given only for firm matches. Not every row has a clone size; where given, it reads once, few, many or a size class.

DNA,CDR3,J,size,D,V
TGCGCCAGCAGCAAACTAGCGGGACCCTACGAGCAGTACTTC,CASSKLAGPYEQYF,TRBJ2-7,.,TRBD2,TRBV5-1
TGCGCCAGCAGTCGGGACAGGGGAACCACTGAAGCTTTCTTT,CASSRDRGTTEAFF,TRBJ1-1,few,TRBD1,TRBV10-1
TGTGCCAGCAGCTCCTACTCCGGGACAGGAGGGGCAGATACGCAGTATTTT,CASSSYSGTGGADTQYF,TRBJ2-3,.,TRBD1,TRBV7-8
TGTGCCAGCAGCAAGACAGAAAGGGTTGGGACAGATACGCAGTATTTT,CASSKTERVGTDTQYF,TRBJ2-3,.,.,TRBV21-1
TGTGCCTGGAGCTTGGACTCCAGCACTGAAGCTTTCTTT,CAWSLDSSTEAFF,TRBJ1-1,.,.,TRBV30
TGTGCCAGCAGTTACTTAGCCGGGACAGTGAACACTGAAGCTTTCTTT,CASSYLAGTVNTEAFF,TRBJ1-1,.,TRBD1,TRBV6-5
TGTGCCAGCAGCGTAGCAGCCTACAATGAGCAGTTCTTC,CASSVAAYNEQFF,TRBJ2-1,.,.,TRBV9
TGTGCCAGCAGCCAAGATCTAGGGGGAGCCGATGGCTACACCTTC,CASSQDLGGADGYTF,TRBJ1-2,few,.,TRBV3-1/TRBV3-2
TGTGCCAGCAGTTTTGTAGCGGGAACAGATACGCAGTATTTT,CASSFVAGTDTQYF,TRBJ2-3,few,TRBD2,TRBV28
TGCGCCAGCAGTGAGTCCCCGACAGGGAGTTATGGCTACACCTTC,CASSESPTGSYGYTF,TRBJ1-2,.,TRBD1,TRBV10-2
TGTGCCAGCAGGATGGACAGCTACGAGCAGTACTTC,CASRMDSYEQYF,TRBJ2-7,.,.,TRBV12-3/TRBV12-4
TGTGCCAGCGCGGGGACAGGCCAATTTCAAGAGACCCAGTACTTC,CASAGTGQFQETQYF,TRBJ2-5,.,TRBD1,TRBV7-8
TGCGCCAGTGATCAGGGGAACACCGGGGAGCTGTTTTTT,CASDQGNTGELFF,TRBJ2-2,.,.,TRBV5-1
TGTGCCAGCAGACCGGGACTAGCGGGAGACAATGAGCAGTTCTTC,CASRPGLAGDNEQFF,TRBJ2-1,.,TRBD2,TRBV2
TGTGCCAGCAGGGACAGGGCCGTCTCTGGAAACACCATATATTTT,CASRDRAVSGNTIYF,TRBJ1-3,.,TRBD1,TRBV3-1/TRBV3-2
TGTGCCAGCAGCCCGGGGGGTACGCAGTATTTT,CASSPGGTQYF,TRBJ2-3,many,TRBD2,TRBV3-1/TRBV3-2
TGTGCCAGCAGCTTACGGGGGGATCAGCCCCAGCATTTT,CASSLRGDQPQHF,TRBJ1-5,.,.,TRBV5-8
TGTGCCAGCAGTTTAGGAGGAAATGAAAAACTGTTTTTT,CASSLGGNEKLFF,TRBJ1-4,.,.,TRBV28
TGTGCCAGTAGTGTAGCGGGAGAAGATCGAGAGACCCAGTACTTC,CASSVAGEDRETQYF,TRBJ2-5,.,TRBD2,TRBV19
TGTGCCAGTAGTAGCGGGAGCACAGATACGCAGTATTTT,CASSSGSTDTQYF,TRBJ2-3,.,.,TRBV19
TGTGCCAGCTCATCCGACAGGGGGTATGAAAAACTGTTTTTT,CASSSDRGYEKLFF,TRBJ1-4,.,TRBD1,TRBV18
TGTGCCAGCAGCTTAATCACGGGAAGCACAGATACGCAGTATTTT,CASSLITGSTDTQYF,TRBJ2-3,.,.,TRBV7-3
TGTGCCAGCAGCCAGAGGGCCAGACACTACGAGCAGTACTTC,CASSQRARHYEQYF,TRBJ2-7,.,.,TRBV28
TGCGCCAGCAGCTGGGGGACAGAGAGCTCCTATAATTCACCCCTCCACTTT,CASSWGTESSYNSPLHF,TRBJ1-6,.,TRBD1,TRBV5-1
TGTGCCAGCAGCCGAAATGGGCTGGATGAAAAACTGTTTTTT,CASSRNGLDEKLFF,TRBJ1-4,.,.,TRBV3-1/TRBV3-2
TGCGCCAGCAGTGAGCCGGGACAGGGCGTCGACGAGCAGTACTTC,CASSEPGQGVDEQYF,TRBJ2-7,.,TRBD1,TRBV10-2
TGTGCCAGCAGCCCGAGGACAGGATTTACCTACGAGCAGTACTTC,CASSPRTGFTYEQYF,TRBJ2-7,.,TRBD1,TRBV3-1/TRBV3-2
TGTGCCAGCAGCTCCGGACTAGCGGGACTGTACGAGCAGTACTTC,CASSSGLAGLYEQYF,TRBJ2-7,.,TRBD2,TRBV7-9
TGCGCCAGCAGCTTACAGGGGCAAGAGACCCAGTACTTC,CASSLQGQETQYF,TRBJ2-5,.,TRBD1,TRBV5-1
TGCGCCAGCAGCTTGGGGCCTAGCGGAGAGGGGGAGACCCAGTACTTC,CASSLGPSGEGETQYF,TRBJ2-5,.,TRBD2,TRBV5-1
TGTGCCAGCAGTCTTGAGTATGGCACTGAAGCTTTCTTT,CASSLEYGTEAFF,TRBJ1-1,.,.,TRBV6-5
TGTGCCAGTAGTAGGGGACAGGGGGCTAACTATGGCTACACCTTC,CASSRGQGANYGYTF,TRBJ1-2,.,TRBD1,TRBV19
TGTGCCACCGTGGTACAGGGGGACGGTGAGCAGTTCTTC,CATVVQGDGEQFF,TRBJ2-1,.,TRBD1,TRBV12-3/TRBV12-4
TGTGCCAGCAGCCAAGAGAGCTATGGCTACACCTTC,CASSQESYGYTF,TRBJ1-2,.,.,TRBV4-2
TGTGCCAGCAGCTTAGTTCCCGGGATCTCTCTCAATGAGCAGTTCTTC,CASSLVPGISLNEQFF,TRBJ2-1,.,.,TRBV11-2
TGTGCCAGCAGTCGGACTAGCGGGAGCTCAGATACGCAGTATTTT,CASSRTSGSSDTQYF,TRBJ2-3,.,TRBD2,TRBV6-5
TGTGCCAGCAGGTTCGGGGGAACCTACGAGCAGTACTTC,CASRFGGTYEQYF,TRBJ2-7,.,.,TRBV2
TGTGCCAGCAGTGCCACAATTGGCACTGAAGCTTTCTTT,CASSATIGTEAFF,TRBJ1-1,.,.,TRBV6-4
TGCGCCAGCAGTCCAGGGGGTGTCGAAAAACTGTTTTTT,CASSPGGVEKLFF,TRBJ1-4,.,TRBD1,TRBV10-1
TGTGCCAGCAGTTACGGCAGGGGCCAAGAGACCCAGTACTTC,CASSYGRGQETQYF,TRBJ2-5,.,.,TRBV6-6
TGCGCCAGCAGACTGGGGACAGGGAACAATGAGCAGTTCTTC,CASRLGTGNNEQFF,TRBJ2-1,.,TRBD1,TRBV5-1
TGTGCCAGCAGTTGGACAGGGGCCAACACAGATACGCAGTATTTT,CASSWTGANTDTQYF,TRBJ2-3,.,TRBD1,TRBV5-8
TGTGCTAGTGGTTTGGGCCCTAGCGGCTCCTACGAGCAGTACTTC,CASGLGPSGSYEQYF,TRBJ2-7,.,TRBD2,TRBV12-5
TGTGCCATCAGTGATGTCCGGGACAGGTATCTCGGCTACACCTTC,CAISDVRDRYLGYTF,TRBJ1-2,once,TRBD1,TRBV10-3
TGCGCCAGCAGCCGAGGACAGATTGGGTACCAAGAGACCCAGTACTTC,CASSRGQIGYQETQYF,TRBJ2-5,.,.,TRBV4-1
TGCGCCAGCAGCCCACAGGGGTCCGGGGAGCTGTTTTTT,CASSPQGSGELFF,TRBJ2-2,.,TRBD1,TRBV5-1
TGCGCCAGCAGCGACACGGGGCAAGGGGGTGAAAAACTGTTTTTT,CASSDTGQGGEKLFF,TRBJ1-4,.,.,TRBV4-1
TGCGCCAGCAGCCAAGACGGACAGGTAGGTCAGCCCCAGCATTTT,CASSQDGQVGQPQHF,TRBJ1-5,.,TRBD1,TRBV4-1
TGTGCCAGCAGTGTACAGGGGTTCGTGTACAATGAGCAGTTCTTC,CASSVQGFVYNEQFF,TRBJ2-1,.,TRBD1,TRBV2
TGCGCCAGCAGCCCTGACCGGGACAGGGACTACGAGCAGTACTTC,CASSPDRDRDYEQYF,TRBJ2-7,.,TRBD1,TRBV5-1
TGCAGCGTTGAAGAAAATTTGGGCATGGGGCAGTTCTTC,CSVEENLGMGQFF,TRBJ2-1,.,.,TRBV29-1
TGTGCCAGCAGTTCACCGCTAGCGGGAGACCGTATTGAGCAGTACTTC,CASSSPLAGDRIEQYF,TRBJ2-7,.,TRBD2,TRBV28
TGCGCCAGCAGCGGGACTGAAGAGACCCAGTACTTC,CASSGTEETQYF,TRBJ2-5,.,.,TRBV10-1